This T cell receptor (beta chain) is drawn from a study of radiotherapy plus CTLA-4 blockade in lung cancer. General study points: Clones derived from tumor TCRs expanded in blood after radiotherapy plus ipilimumab.

Sequencing was performed with immunoSEQ multiplex PCR; in TCRdb, only in-frame clones are kept and a portion is missing. This repertoire shows approximately 57,000 clones, 70% to 85% found once; its top ten account for 6% to 7.5%. This clone came up once. Its specificity is not known. Losses at the gene ends were 1 base for V and 0 bases for J; bases not matched to a gene: 4. The germline V gene encodes CDR1 MGHRA and CDR2 YSYEKL. The CDR3 consists of 16 residues. The chain links TRBV4-1 to TRBJ1-1; TRBD1 matches at 8 bases. The receptor comes from a human donor with non-small cell lung cancer whose response to radiotherapy plus ipilimumab could not be evaluated. Sequenced here: peripheral blood, sampled from a patient treated with radiotherapy plus ipilimumab. In nucleotides, the CDR3 is TGCGCCAGCAGCCAAGGACAGGGGTCGCTGAACACTGAAGCTTTCTTT. Its translation: CASSQGQGSLNTEAFF.